The rows below give T cell receptor beta chains drawn from one sample of a study of CD8+ T cells in alopecia areata. Clones were read by immunoSEQ multiplex PCR, and TCRdb kept only the in-frame ones, dropping some. The repertoire holds about 110,000 clones, with 84% as singletons. Source: CD8+ T cells sorted from blood, taken at week 24, from a patient treated with tofacitinib. The source of these receptors is a human donor with alopecia areata. CDR3s include the opening cysteine and the closing phenylalanine or tryptophan. D genes are given only for firm matches. A row's size may be missing; if present it is once, few, many or a size class.

>TRBJ1-5|few|-|TRBV29-1
CSVEDPAGNQPQHF
TGCAGCGTTGAAGATCCGGCGGGGAATCAGCCCCAGCATTTT
>TRBJ2-1|-|-|TRBV23-1
CASRRRVSYNEQFF
TGCGCCAGCAGGCGGAGGGTTTCCTACAATGAGCAGTTCTTC
>TRBJ2-2|-|-|TRBV29-1
CSVDWGTGELFF
TGCAGCGTTGATTGGGGCACCGGGGAGCTGTTTTTT
>TRBJ2-1|-|TRBD1|TRBV9
CASARSRGPYNEQFF
TGTGCCAGCGCTCGCAGCAGGGGGCCCTACAATGAGCAGTTCTTC
>TRBJ2-7|-|TRBD1|TRBV30
CAWRRGPQAYEQYF
TGTGCCTGGAGGAGGGGGCCACAGGCCTACGAGCAGTACTTC
>TRBJ2-7|-|TRBD2|TRBV18
CASSPGGALPYEQYF
TGTGCCAGCTCCCCCGGGGGGGCGCTACCCTACGAGCAGTACTTC
>TRBJ2-5|-|-|TRBV7-8
CASSLGPGRVTSQTQYF
TGTGCCAGCAGCCTCGGACCGGGCAGGGTGACCTCTCAGACCCAGTACTTC
>TRBJ2-7|-|TRBD1|TRBV9
CASSVSTGEPEQYF
TGTGCCAGCAGCGTAAGCACAGGGGAACCCGAGCAGTACTTC
>TRBJ2-7|-|-|TRBV11-2
CASSLVGIAHEQYF
TGTGCCAGCAGCTTGGTAGGGATTGCCCACGAGCAGTACTTC
>TRBJ2-1|-|-|TRBV4-3
CASSQDTHSQEFF
TGCGCCAGCAGCCAAGATACGCATTCTCAGGAGTTCTTC
>TRBJ2-7|-|-|TRBV29-1
CSAEAGPGGSEQYF
TGCAGCGCGGAAGCGGGACCGGGGGGCTCCGAGCAGTACTTC
>TRBJ2-7|-|-|TRBV2
CASSRRTTYEQYF
TGTGCCAGCAGTAGGCGGACCACCTACGAGCAGTACTTC
>TRBJ2-3|-|-|TRBV4-1
CASSQESLTDTQYF
TGCGCCAGCAGCCAAGAGTCCCTCACAGATACGCAGTATTTT
>TRBJ2-1|-|-|TRBV5-4
CASSPQGSHDNEQFF
TGTGCCAGCAGCCCTCAGGGGAGCCACGACAATGAGCAGTTCTTC
>TRBJ2-5|-|-|TRBV2
CASSEAGTYQETQYF
TGTGCCAGCAGTGAAGCTGGGACCTACCAAGAGACCCAGTACTTC
>TRBJ2-7|-|-|TRBV7-6
CASSLTSSTDRRSDYEQYF
TGTGCCAGCAGCCTAACTTCTAGCACCGACAGGAGGTCTGACTACGAGCAGTACTTC
>TRBJ2-7|-|-|TRBV7-8
CASSLGDYEQYF
TGTGCCAGCAGCTTAGGGGACTACGAGCAGTACTTC
>TRBJ1-5|-|-|TRBV4-1
CASSQEGGYSNQPQHF
TGCGCCAGCAGCCAAGAAGGTGGATATAGCAATCAGCCCCAGCATTTT
>TRBJ2-1|-|TRBD2|TRBV7-3
CASSLTGLAGIDEQFF
TGTGCCAGCAGCTTAACAGGACTAGCGGGGATCGATGAGCAGTTCTTC
>TRBJ1-2|-|TRBD1|TRBV30
CAWSNFDRADYGYTF
TGTGCCTGGAGCAATTTTGACAGGGCTGACTATGGCTACACCTTC
>TRBJ1-1|-|-|TRBV21-1
CASSKGGTGAKRNTEAFF
TGTGCCAGCAGCAAAGGGGGGACAGGGGCAAAGAGGAACACTGAAGCTTTCTTT
>TRBJ1-1|-|-|TRBV6-5
CASSYSNWGNTEAFF
TGTGCCAGCAGTTACTCGAATTGGGGGAACACTGAAGCTTTCTTT
>TRBJ2-1|-|-|TRBV2
CASRTRGLNSYNEQFF
TGTGCCAGCAGAACCCGGGGGCTCAATAGCTACAATGAGCAGTTCTTC
>TRBJ2-7|-|-|TRBV18
CASSPSTTYEQYF
TGTGCCAGCTCACCCAGCACCACCTACGAGCAGTACTTC
>TRBJ2-7|-|TRBD1|TRBV5-1
CASSPGQGNYEQYF
TGCGCCAGCAGCCCGGGACAGGGGAACTACGAGCAGTACTTC
>TRBJ2-1|-|-|TRBV27
CASSLASYNEQFF
TGTGCCAGCAGTTTGGCCAGTTACAATGAGCAGTTCTTC
>TRBJ1-1|-|-|TRBV5-6
CASSLVGDTEAFF
TGTGCCAGCAGCTTGGTTGGGGACACTGAAGCTTTCTTT
>TRBJ1-1|once|TRBD1|TRBV5-1
CASSWTGLVSEAFF
TGCGCCAGCAGCTGGACAGGGTTGGTGTCTGAAGCTTTCTTT
>TRBJ2-1|-|TRBD2|TRBV7-9
CASSLLETSLHNEQFF
TGTGCCAGCAGCTTACTCGAGACTAGCCTCCACAATGAGCAGTTCTTC
>TRBJ1-6|once|-|TRBV10-2
CASSEAGDNSPLHF
TGCGCCAGCAGTGAGGCAGGGGATAATTCACCCCTCCACTTT
>TRBJ2-3|few|-|TRBV15
CATGKGAQYF
TGTGCCACCGGCAAAGGGGCGCAGTATTTT
>TRBJ2-7|-|TRBD2|TRBV4-1
CASSPKGRGGSYEQYF
TGCGCCAGCAGCCCCAAGGGGCGGGGGGGCTCCTACGAGCAGTACTTC
>TRBJ1-2|-|-|TRBV7-9
CASSLGAENYTF
TGTGCCAGCAGCTTAGGGGCGGAGAACTACACCTTC
>TRBJ2-1|-|TRBD2|TRBV29-1
CSVEAVSGGAVYNEQFF
TGCAGCGTTGAAGCAGTTAGCGGGGGGGCAGTCTACAATGAGCAGTTCTTC
>TRBJ2-5|-|TRBD1|TRBV14
CASSQRQGVEETQYF
TGTGCCAGCAGCCAACGGCAGGGGGTGGAGGAGACCCAGTACTTC
>TRBJ2-1|few|-|TRBV5-4
CASSRTGSSYNEQFF
TGTGCCAGCAGCCGGACGGGTAGCTCCTACAATGAGCAGTTCTTC
>TRBJ2-7|few|-|TRBV29-1
CSFRGTISYEQYF
TGCAGCTTCCGAGGGACCATCTCCTACGAGCAGTACTTC
>TRBJ2-7|-|-|TRBV4-1
CASSQVGFYEQYF
TGCGCCAGCAGCCAGGTAGGGTTCTACGAGCAGTACTTC
>TRBJ2-2|-|-|TRBV5-1
CASSLIEAGGELFF
TGCGCCAGCAGCTTGATAGAGGCAGGCGGGGAGCTGTTTTTT
>TRBJ2-7|-|-|TRBV6-5
CASSYGNYEQYF
TGTGCCAGCAGTTACGGCAACTACGAGCAGTACTTC
>TRBJ2-6|-|-|TRBV7-2
CASSPSTGGANVLTF
TGTGCCAGCAGCCCGAGCACCGGAGGGGCCAACGTCCTGACTTTC
>TRBJ2-5|-|TRBD2|TRBV4-2
CASSLAGTQETQYF
TGTGCCAGCAGCCTAGCGGGGACTCAAGAGACCCAGTACTTC
>TRBJ2-2|-|-|TRBV6-5
CASSLSGNTGELFF
TGTGCCAGCAGCCTCAGCGGGAACACCGGGGAGCTGTTTTTT
>TRBJ2-3|-|TRBD1|TRBV18
CASSPRTGRGYDTQYF
TGTGCCAGCTCACCCAGGACAGGGCGCGGTTATGATACGCAGTATTTT
>TRBJ2-7|-|-|TRBV7-6
CASSLFDSYEQYF
TGTGCCAGCAGCTTATTCGACAGCTACGAGCAGTACTTC
>TRBJ2-1|-|-|TRBV5-4
CASNQEGRGIHEQFF
TGTGCCAGCAACCAGGAGGGCAGGGGGATTCATGAGCAGTTCTTC
>TRBJ2-7|-|-|TRBV7-8
CASSFTPGPYEQYF
TGTGCCAGCAGCTTTACCCCCGGCCCCTACGAGCAGTACTTC
>TRBJ1-5|-|-|TRBV25-1
CASSDRTVYQPQHF
TGTGCCAGCAGTGATAGGACAGTTTATCAGCCCCAGCATTTT
>TRBJ2-7|-|-|TRBV18
CASSPNGQSYEQYF
TGTGCCAGCTCCCCCAACGGACAGTCCTACGAGCAGTACTTC
>TRBJ2-5|-|-|TRBV15
CATAPDSPQETQYF
TGTGCCACCGCCCCGGACTCACCTCAAGAGACCCAGTACTTC
>TRBJ2-7|-|-|TRBV7-3
CASSPGAGPYEQYF
TGTGCCAGCAGCCCGGGGGCGGGGCCCTACGAGCAGTACTTC
>TRBJ1-4|-|-|TRBV11-2
CASSSAGKRANEKLFF
TGTGCCAGCAGCTCCGCCGGCAAGAGGGCTAATGAAAAACTGTTTTTT
>TRBJ2-7|-|-|TRBV9
CASSSRSRGPSYEQYF
TGTGCCAGCAGCTCACGGTCCCGAGGGCCCTCCTACGAGCAGTACTTC
>TRBJ1-5|-|-|TRBV4-1
CASSFDPSNQPQHF
TGCGCCAGCAGTTTTGACCCTAGCAATCAGCCCCAGCATTTT